This section outlines one T cell receptor (beta chain) sequence together with its context. Its antigen is still unknown. Healthy HIV-negative adults without recent acute infections or vaccinations served as donors. Negatively enriched CD4+ T cells were divided by CD45RA into naive and memory. Genomic DNA of every subset was divided equally among multiple immunoSEQ plates. Clones were sequenced by immunoSEQ multiplex PCR, and TCRdb holds only the in-frame ones, with some missing. The sample comprises over a million clones, roughly 97% of which are singletons, and approximately 1.1% rests with the top ten. The data were taken from a study of shared clonotypes between healthy human individuals. Per the germline V gene, CDR1 is SEHNR and CDR2 is FQNEAQ (reference sequence). The CDR3 is 15 residues long. The trim removed 3 bases at V and 4 bases at J, leaving 2 bases unmatched. Study-wide results and limits: Blood was the sole source, and tissue repertoires probably differ.

This clonotype was sampled from a young man in good health. The sequencing sample was made of naive CD4+ T cells sorted from blood. Indicated subset: CD45RA+ positively selected. This rearrangement joins TRBV7-9 to TRBJ2-1, with 11 bases that match TRBD2. The chain's CDR3 is CASSLASGRYNEQFF. CDR3 bases: TGTGCCAGCAGCTTGGCTAGCGGGAGGTACAATGAGCAGTTCTTC.